A single sample is the source of the 17 T cell receptor beta chains below, sequenced in a study of CD8+ T cells in alopecia areata. RNA, once extracted, was reverse transcribed into cDNA for use as the sequencing template. Using immunoSEQ multiplex PCR, the repertoire was profiled, and TCRdb retains in-frame clones only, with some absent. The table records 160,000 or so clones, just over 65% of them present only once. Sample treatment: oral pan-JAK inhibitor, 5-10 mg twice daily. The starting material was CD4+ T cells sorted from blood, obtained at week 4, from a patient treated with tofacitinib. These receptors were collected from a human donor with alopecia areata.

The chain is built from TRBV25-1 and TRBJ1-6; D is uncertain. The CDR3 length is 14 residues. Germline values: CDR1 MGHDK, CDR2 SYGVNS. V was clipped by 4 bases and J by 9 bases, with 13 bases between them. This CDR3 reads CASSVGRQSSPLHF. For the CDR3, the DNA is TGTGCCAGCAGTGTAGGGCGGCAGAGTTCACCCCTCCACTTT.

V and J are TRBV29-1 and TRBJ1-4; 8 nucleotides match TRBD1. V gave up 7 bases and J gave up 7 bases; unmatched junction bases: 8. The germline CDR1 and CDR2 sequences are SQVTM and ANQGSEA. This CDR3 comprises 13 residues. CDR3 sequence reads: CSAGTGGSEKLFF. In DNA form, the CDR3 reads TGCAGCGCGGGAACAGGGGGAAGTGAAAAACTGTTTTTT.

Note on this clone: The identical CDR3 is also encoded by other nucleotide sequences in the sample. The V gene is TRBV30, the J gene TRBJ1-5; D ambiguous. Trimming cost V 1 base and J 0 bases, with 4 bases left between them. This CDR3 contains 13 residues. The germline V gene has CDR1 GTSNPN and CDR2 SVGIG (reference sequence). CDR3 coding DNA: TGTGCCTGGAGTGGGAATAGCAATCAGCCCCAGCATTTT. Amino acid sequence: CAWSGNSNQPQHF.

This chain uses TRBV27 with TRBJ1-2; unclear D gene. Germline assignment: CDR1 MNHEY and CDR2 SMNVEV (reference sequence). V was clipped by 8 bases and J by 8 bases, with 12 bases between them. The CDR3 loop spans 11 amino acids. The CDR3 protein is CASGSGWGYTF. DNA for the CDR3: TGTGCCAGCGGGTCTGGCTGGGGCTACACCTTC.

The chain employs TRBV7-2 and TRBJ2-5; D is undetermined. In germline, CDR1 is SGHTA, CDR2 FQGNSA. The CDR3 loop spans 13 amino acids. Trimming stripped 5 bases from V and 1 base from J, with 8 bases between. For the CDR3, the DNA is TGTGCCAGCAGCCCGACGCTCCAAGAGACCCAGTACTTC. Its translation is CASSPTLQETQYF.

This chain joins TRBV7-6 and TRBJ2-5; 9 bases line up with TRBD1. This CDR3 comprises 13 residues. Trimming cost V 6 bases and J 3 bases; bases outside gene matches: 2. CDR1 SGHVS and CDR2 FNYEAQ come from the germline V gene. The CDR3 coding sequence is TGTGCCAGCAGTAGGGACAGGGAAGAGACCCAGTACTTC. This codes for CASSRDREETQYF.

There are a few counts of this clone. This chain joins TRBV30 and TRBJ2-2, with 7 bases fitting TRBD2. CDR1 is GTSNPN and CDR2 is SVGIG in the germline V gene (reference sequence). The length of the CDR3 is 13 residues. The J segment lost 5 bases and the V segment lost 3 bases, leaving 3 bases of the junction unmatched. This CDR3 reads CAWRFSGTGELFF. CDR3 DNA sequence: TGTGCCTGGAGGTTTAGCGGGACCGGGGAGCTGTTTTTT.

This rearrangement joins TRBV6-5 to TRBJ2-1; TRBD1 aligns across 9 bases. In germline, CDR1 is MNHEY, CDR2 SVGAGI. The CDR3 extends over 14 amino acids. Trimming cost V 4 bases and J 6 bases; bases outside gene matches: 4. CDR3 loop: CASSSDRGINEQFF. The CDR3, as DNA: TGTGCCAGCAGTTCGGACAGGGGAATCAATGAGCAGTTCTTC.

With respect to this clone: Other DNA sequences of this sample code for an identical CDR3. The rearrangement uses TRBV9 and TRBJ2-2; a weak D match, TRBD2 (5 bases). CDR1 and CDR2 from the germline V gene are SGDLS and YYNGEE. The CDR3 has 15 amino acids. V lost 1 base and J lost 0, with 7 bases in between. The CDR3 bases are TGTGCCAGCAGCGTACTAGCAGCGAACACCGGGGAGCTGTTTTTT. Its protein is CASSVLAANTGELFF.

This rearrangement joins TRBV4-2 to TRBJ2-7, with 7 bases fitting TRBD1. The CDR3 is 14 amino acids. Looked up from germline, CDR1 is LGHNA and CDR2 is YNFKEQ. Trimming at V came to 4 bases and at J to 5 bases, leaving 8 bases not matched to a gene. The CDR3 DNA reads as TGTGCCAGCAGCCTTGCAGGACAGGTGAACGAGCAGTACTTC. This gives the protein CASSLAGQVNEQYF.

The chain joins TRBV5-1 to TRBJ2-3; D might be TRBD1 (6 bases). The CDR3 has 14 amino acids. Trimming shortened V by 0 bases and J by 1 base, and 6 bases separated the two germline ends. Germline assignment: CDR1 SGHRS and CDR2 YFSETQ. The CDR3 here is CASSLDRGTDTQYF. As DNA, the CDR3 is TGCGCCAGCAGCTTGGACAGGGGCACAGATACGCAGTATTTT.

This clone has just a few counts. This sequence joins TRBV29-1 and TRBJ1-2; D is unclear. The V gene lost 7 bases and the J gene lost 8 bases, with 11 bases spanning the gap. Looked up from germline, CDR1 is SQVTM and CDR2 is ANQGSEA. This CDR3 spans 10 amino acids. In nucleotides, the CDR3 is TGCAGCGCTATGACCGGCGGCTACACCTTC. As protein: CSAMTGGYTF.

V usage is TRBV11-1 and J usage is TRBJ2-2; unclear D gene. Germline CDR1 reads SGHAT; CDR2 reads FQDESV (reference sequence). The CDR3 sequence is 15 residues long. V was trimmed by 5 bases and J by 5 bases, leaving 15 bases between them. CDR3 nucleotide sequence: TGTGCCAGCAGCCTCCTCCAGGCGAGGACCGGGGAGCTGTTTTTT. This gives the protein CASSLLQARTGELFF. The whole variable domain, remainder taken from reference TRBV11-1 and TRBJ2-2, is EAEVAQSPRYKITEKSQAVAFWCDPISGHATLYWYRQILGQGPELLVQFQDESVVDDSQLPKDRFSAERLKGVDSTLKIQPAELGDSAMYLCASSLLQARTGELFFGEGSRLTVL.

This clone occurred once. One end of the junction does not line up with germline, which may come from a read error. V and J are TRBV7-6 and TRBJ1-4, with TRBD1 matching over 7 bases. The CDR3 contains 12 residues. Germline V gives CDR1 SGHVS, CDR2 FNYEAQ. The CDR3 loop is CASSLGRDRRGF. The CDR3 DNA reads TGTGCCAGCAGCTTAGGACGGGACAGAAGGGGTTTT.

This clone has more than one count but fewer than ten. The chain joins TRBV14 to TRBJ2-7, with 7 bases that match TRBD2. Germline CDR1 SGHDN, CDR2 FVKESK. The V gene end was trimmed by 4 bases and the J gene end by 1 base; junction bases not matched to a gene: 10. This CDR3 is built from 16 residues. CDR3 sequence: CASSPGGGKTSYEQYF. The CDR3 DNA sequence: TGTGCCAGCAGCCCTGGGGGAGGGAAGACGTCCTACGAGCAGTACTTC.

This chain links TRBV5-1 with TRBJ1-5; D possibly corresponds to TRBD1 (6 bases). Trimming took off 0 bases at V and 2 bases at J, with 15 bases between the two ends. Germline V gene lookup returns CDR1 SGHRS and CDR2 YFSETQ. CDR3 length: 17 amino acids. The CDR3 nucleotides are TGCGCCAGCAGCTTGGAGGACAGCACCGATGGCAATCAGCCCCAGCATTTT. Translating it yields CASSLEDSTDGNQPQHF.

The V call is TRBV25-1, the J call TRBJ2-1; tentatively, D is TRBD2 (5 bases). The CDR3 has 15 amino acids. CDR1 and CDR2 from the germline V gene are MGHDK and SYGVNS. V lost 4 bases, J lost 0 bases, and 10 bases lay in between. CDR3: CASSVGSYSYNEQFF. CDR3 nucleotides: TGTGCCAGCAGTGTAGGGAGTTACTCCTACAATGAGCAGTTCTTC. Supplemented by reference TRBV25-1 and TRBJ2-1, the full variable domain reads EADIYQTPRYLVIGTGKKITLECSQTMGHDKMYWYQQDPGMELHLIHYSYGVNSTEKGDLSSESTVSRIRTEHFPLTLESARPSHTSQYLCASSVGSYSYNEQFFGPGTRLTVL.